This entry concerns a single T cell receptor beta chain. No antigen is known for it. This record belongs to a study of OX40 agonist ivuxolimab in advanced cancers. Study outcomes and limitations: Both CD4+ and CD8+ T cell populations in blood had undergone clonal expansion by week 6 at 0.1 to 3.0 mg/kg. In a subset of nonresponders, normalized T-cell clonal expansion was also low.

The germline V gene encodes CDR1 WNHNN and CDR2 SYGVQD (reference sequence). CDR3 length: 11 amino acids. V gave up 8 bases and J gave up 7 bases, with 8 bases separating them. The protocol was immunoSEQ multiplex PCR, while the TCRdb copy is restricted to in-frame clones and leaves out a portion. The sample carries 50,000 to 75,000 clones, more than 85% recorded once. The specimen comprised CD4+ or CD8+ T cells sorted from blood, sampled in a trial of the OX40 agonist ivuxolimab. This rearrangement joins TRBV10-1 to TRBJ2-2; D tentatively reads TRBD1 or TRBD2 (5 bases each). The receptor comes from an adult with an advanced solid tumor such as melanoma, head and neck, liver or kidney cancer. CDR3 in DNA: TGCGCCAGCGGGGACGGCGGGGAGCTGTTTTTT. It yields the protein CASGDGGELFF.